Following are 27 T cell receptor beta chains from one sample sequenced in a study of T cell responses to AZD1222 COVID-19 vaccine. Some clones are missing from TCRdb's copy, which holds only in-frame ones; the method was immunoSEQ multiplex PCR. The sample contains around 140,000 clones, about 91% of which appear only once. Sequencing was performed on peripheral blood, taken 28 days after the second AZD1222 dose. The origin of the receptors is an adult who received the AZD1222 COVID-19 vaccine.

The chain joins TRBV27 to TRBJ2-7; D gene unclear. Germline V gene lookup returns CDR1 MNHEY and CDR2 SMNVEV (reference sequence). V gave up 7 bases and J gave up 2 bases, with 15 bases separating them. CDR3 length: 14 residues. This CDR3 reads CASMRFLEPYEQYF. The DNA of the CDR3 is TGTGCCAGCATGCGGTTCCTCGAGCCCTACGAGCAGTACTTC.

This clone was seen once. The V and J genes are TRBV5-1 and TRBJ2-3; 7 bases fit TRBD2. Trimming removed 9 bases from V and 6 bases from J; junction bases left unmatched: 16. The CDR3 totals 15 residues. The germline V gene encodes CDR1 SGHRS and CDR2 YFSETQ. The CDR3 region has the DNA TGCGCCACCTCAGAGGTCGCGGGGGAGCGTGATACGCAGTATTTT. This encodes CATSEVAGERDTQYF.

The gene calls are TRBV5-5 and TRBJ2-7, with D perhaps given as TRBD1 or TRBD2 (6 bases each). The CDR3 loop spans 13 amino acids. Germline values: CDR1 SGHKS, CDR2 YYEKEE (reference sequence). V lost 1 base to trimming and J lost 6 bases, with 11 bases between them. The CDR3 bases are TGTGCCAGCAGCTTGTGGGGGGCGGGCGAGCAGTACGTC. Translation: CASSLWGAGEQYV.

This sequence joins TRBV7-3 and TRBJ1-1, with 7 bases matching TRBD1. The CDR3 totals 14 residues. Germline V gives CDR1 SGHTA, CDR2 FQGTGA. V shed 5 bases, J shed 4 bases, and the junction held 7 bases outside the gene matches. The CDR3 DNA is TGTGCCAGCAGCCCCACAGGGGTGGCCACTGAAGCTTTCTTT. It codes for CASSPTGVATEAFF.

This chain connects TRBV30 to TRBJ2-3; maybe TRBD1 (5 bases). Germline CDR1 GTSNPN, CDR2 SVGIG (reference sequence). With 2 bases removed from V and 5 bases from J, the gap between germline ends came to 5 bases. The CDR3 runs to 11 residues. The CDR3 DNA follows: TGTGCCTGGAGTCAGGGAGATACGCAGTATTTT. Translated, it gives CAWSQGDTQYF.

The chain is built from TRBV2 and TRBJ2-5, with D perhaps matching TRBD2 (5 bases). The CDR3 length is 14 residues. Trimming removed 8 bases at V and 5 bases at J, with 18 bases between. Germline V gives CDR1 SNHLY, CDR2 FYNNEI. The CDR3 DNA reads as TGTGCCAGCCACCCCGCTAGCAGTCAGGAGACCCAGTACTTC. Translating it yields CASHPASSQETQYF.

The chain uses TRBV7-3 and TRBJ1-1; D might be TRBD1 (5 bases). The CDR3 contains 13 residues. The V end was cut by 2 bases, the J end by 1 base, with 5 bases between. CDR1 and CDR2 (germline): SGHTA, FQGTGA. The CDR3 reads CASSLDRNTEAFF. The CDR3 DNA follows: TGTGCCAGCAGCTTAGACAGGAACACTGAAGCTTTCTTT. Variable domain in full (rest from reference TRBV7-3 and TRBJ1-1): GAGVSQTPSNKVTEKGKYVELRCDPISGHTALYWYRQSLGQGPEFLIYFQGTGAADDSGLPNDRFFAVRPEGSVSTLKIQRTERGDSAVYLCASSLDRNTEAFFGQGTRLTVV.

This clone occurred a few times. CDR3 loop: CASSESGAGGQDEQFF. The DNA of the CDR3 is TGTGCCAGCAGTGAATCTGGAGCGGGGGGGCAGGATGAGCAGTTCTTC. This rearrangement joins TRBV6-4 to TRBJ2-1; TRBD2 agrees at 10 bases. Germline lookup yields CDR1 MRHNA and CDR2 SNTAGT. The CDR3 extends over 16 amino acids. V shed 3 bases, J shed 8 bases, and the junction held 10 bases outside the gene matches.

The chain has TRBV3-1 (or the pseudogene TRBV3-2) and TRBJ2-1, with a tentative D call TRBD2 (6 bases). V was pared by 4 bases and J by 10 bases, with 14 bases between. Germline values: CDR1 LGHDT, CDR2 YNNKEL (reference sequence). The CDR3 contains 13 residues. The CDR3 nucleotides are TGTGCCAGCAGCCGGACCGGGACTCGGGAGCAGTTCTTC. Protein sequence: CASSRTGTREQFF.

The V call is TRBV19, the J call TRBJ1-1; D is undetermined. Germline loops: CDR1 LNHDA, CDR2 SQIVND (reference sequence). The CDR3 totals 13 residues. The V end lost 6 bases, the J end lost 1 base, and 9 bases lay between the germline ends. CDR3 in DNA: TGTGCCAGTAGCCCAGACTGGAACACTGAAGCTTTCTTT. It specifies CASSPDWNTEAFF.

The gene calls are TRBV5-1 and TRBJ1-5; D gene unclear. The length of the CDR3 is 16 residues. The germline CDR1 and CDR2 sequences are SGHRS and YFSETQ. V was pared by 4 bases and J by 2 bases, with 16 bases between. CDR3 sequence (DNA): TGCGCCAGCAGCCCCCTTTTAAGGGATTGCAATCAGCCCCAGCATTTT. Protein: CASSPLLRDCNQPQHF.

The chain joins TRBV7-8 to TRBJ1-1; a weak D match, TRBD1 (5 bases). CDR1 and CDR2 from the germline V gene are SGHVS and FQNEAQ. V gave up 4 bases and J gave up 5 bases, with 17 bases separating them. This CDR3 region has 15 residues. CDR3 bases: TGTGCCAGCAGCTCAAGCTGGCAGGAGGGGACTGAAGCTTTCTTT. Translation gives CASSSSWQEGTEAFF.

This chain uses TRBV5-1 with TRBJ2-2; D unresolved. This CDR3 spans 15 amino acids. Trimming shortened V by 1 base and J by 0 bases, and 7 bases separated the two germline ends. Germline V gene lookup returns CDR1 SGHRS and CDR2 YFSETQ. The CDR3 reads CASSLQQTNTGELFF. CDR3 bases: TGCGCCAGCAGCTTGCAACAGACGAACACCGGGGAGCTGTTTTTT.

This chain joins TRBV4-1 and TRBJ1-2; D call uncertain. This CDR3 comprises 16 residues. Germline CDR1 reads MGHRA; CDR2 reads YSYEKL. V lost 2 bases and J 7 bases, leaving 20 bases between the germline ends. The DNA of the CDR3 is TGCGCCAGCAGCCAAAATCACAGAGCCAAAACGACTGGCTACACCTTC. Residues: CASSQNHRAKTTGYTF.

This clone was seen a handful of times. The CDR3 sequence: CASSSGQISSHSPLHF. For the CDR3, the DNA is TGTGCCAGTAGTTCGGGACAAATCTCATCGCATTCACCCCTCCACTTT. The V call is TRBV19, the J call TRBJ1-6; TRBD1 is a possible D gene (6 bases). The CDR3 spans 16 residues. CDR1 and CDR2 from the germline V gene are LNHDA and SQIVND (reference sequence). The V end lost 5 bases, the J end lost 8 bases, and 19 bases lay between the germline ends.

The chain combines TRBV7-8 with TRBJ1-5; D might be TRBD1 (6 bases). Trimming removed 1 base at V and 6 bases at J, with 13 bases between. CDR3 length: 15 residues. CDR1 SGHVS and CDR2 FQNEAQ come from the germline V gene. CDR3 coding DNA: TGTGCCAGCAGCTTAGACAGGGTGAGGGCTCAGCCCCAGCATTTT. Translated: CASSLDRVRAQPQHF.

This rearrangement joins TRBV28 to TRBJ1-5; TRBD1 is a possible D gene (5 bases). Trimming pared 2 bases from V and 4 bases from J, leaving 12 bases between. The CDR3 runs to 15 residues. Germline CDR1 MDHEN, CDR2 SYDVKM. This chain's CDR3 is CASSLIDSQNQPQHF. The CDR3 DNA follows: TGTGCCAGCAGTTTAATAGACAGCCAAAATCAGCCCCAGCATTTT.

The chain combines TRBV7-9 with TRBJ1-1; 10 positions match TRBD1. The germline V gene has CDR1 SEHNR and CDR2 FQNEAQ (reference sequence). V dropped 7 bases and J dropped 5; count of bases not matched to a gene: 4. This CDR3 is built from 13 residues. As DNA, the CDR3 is TGTGCCAGCACCCGGGACAGGGGTACTGAAGCTTTCTTT. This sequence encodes CASTRDRGTEAFF.

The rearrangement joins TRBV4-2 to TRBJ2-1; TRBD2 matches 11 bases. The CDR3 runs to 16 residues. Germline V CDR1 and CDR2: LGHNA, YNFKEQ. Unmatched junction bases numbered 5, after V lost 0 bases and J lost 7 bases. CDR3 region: CASSQDLAGGWNEQFF. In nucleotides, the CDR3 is TGTGCCAGCAGCCAAGATCTAGCGGGGGGTTGGAATGAGCAGTTCTTC.

The CDR3 protein is CASSYEGGATNEKLFF. The DNA for the CDR3 is TGTGCCAGCAGTTACGAGGGGGGGGCGACTAATGAAAAACTGTTTTTT. This chain links TRBV6-5 with TRBJ1-4, with D perhaps matching TRBD1 (6 bases). CDR1 is MNHEY, CDR2 SVGAGI, per germline. CDR3 length equals 16 residues. Trimming removed 2 bases at V and 2 bases at J, with 12 bases between.

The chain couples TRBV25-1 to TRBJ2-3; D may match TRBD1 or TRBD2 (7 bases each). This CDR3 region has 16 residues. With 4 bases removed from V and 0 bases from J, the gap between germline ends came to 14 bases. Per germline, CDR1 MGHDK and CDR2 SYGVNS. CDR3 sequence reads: CASSAGGDRSTDTQYF. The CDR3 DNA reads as TGTGCCAGCAGTGCAGGGGGGGATAGGAGCACAGATACGCAGTATTTT. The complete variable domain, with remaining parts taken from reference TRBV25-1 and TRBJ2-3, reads EADIYQTPRYLVIGTGKKITLECSQTMGHDKMYWYQQDPGMELHLIHYSYGVNSTEKGDLSSESTVSRIRTEHFPLTLESARPSHTSQYLCASSAGGDRSTDTQYFGPGTRLTVL.

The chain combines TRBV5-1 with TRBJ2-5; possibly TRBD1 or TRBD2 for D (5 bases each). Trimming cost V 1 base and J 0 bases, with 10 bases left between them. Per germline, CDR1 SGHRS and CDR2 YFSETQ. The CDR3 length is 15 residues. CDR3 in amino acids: CASSLTGTNQETQYF. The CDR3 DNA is TGCGCCAGCAGCTTGACCGGGACCAACCAAGAGACCCAGTACTTC.

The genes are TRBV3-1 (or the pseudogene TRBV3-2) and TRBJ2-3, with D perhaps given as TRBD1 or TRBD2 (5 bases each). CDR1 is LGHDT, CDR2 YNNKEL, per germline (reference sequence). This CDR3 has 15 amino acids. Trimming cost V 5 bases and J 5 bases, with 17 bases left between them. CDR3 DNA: TGTGCCAGCAGCACCCGTCGGGGCGGAGGAGATACGCAGTATTTT. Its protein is CASSTRRGGGDTQYF.

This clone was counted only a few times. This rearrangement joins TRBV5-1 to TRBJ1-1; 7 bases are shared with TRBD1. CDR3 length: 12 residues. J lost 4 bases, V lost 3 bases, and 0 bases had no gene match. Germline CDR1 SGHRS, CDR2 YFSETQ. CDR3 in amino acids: CASSWDSTEAFF. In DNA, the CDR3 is TGCGCCAGCAGCTGGGACAGCACTGAAGCTTTCTTT.

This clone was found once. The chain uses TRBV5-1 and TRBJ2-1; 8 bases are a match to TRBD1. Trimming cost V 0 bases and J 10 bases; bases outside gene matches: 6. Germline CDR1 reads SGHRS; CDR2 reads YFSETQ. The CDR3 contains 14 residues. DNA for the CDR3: TGCGCCAGCAGCTTGGGGACAGGGTCAGAAGAGCAGTTCTTC. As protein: CASSLGTGSEEQFF.

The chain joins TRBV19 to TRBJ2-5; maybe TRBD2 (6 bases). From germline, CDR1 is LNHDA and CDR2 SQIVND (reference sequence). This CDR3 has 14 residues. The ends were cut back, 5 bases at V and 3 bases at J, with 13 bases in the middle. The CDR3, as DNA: TGTGCCAGTAGTTATCCGGAGGGAAAAGAGACCCAGTACTTC. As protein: CASSYPEGKETQYF.

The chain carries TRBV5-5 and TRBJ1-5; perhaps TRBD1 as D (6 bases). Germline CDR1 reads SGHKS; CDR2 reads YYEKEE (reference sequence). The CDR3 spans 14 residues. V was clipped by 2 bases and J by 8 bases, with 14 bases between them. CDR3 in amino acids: CASSFGGANEPQHF. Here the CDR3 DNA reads TGTGCCAGCAGCTTCGGGGGGGCTAATGAGCCCCAGCATTTT.